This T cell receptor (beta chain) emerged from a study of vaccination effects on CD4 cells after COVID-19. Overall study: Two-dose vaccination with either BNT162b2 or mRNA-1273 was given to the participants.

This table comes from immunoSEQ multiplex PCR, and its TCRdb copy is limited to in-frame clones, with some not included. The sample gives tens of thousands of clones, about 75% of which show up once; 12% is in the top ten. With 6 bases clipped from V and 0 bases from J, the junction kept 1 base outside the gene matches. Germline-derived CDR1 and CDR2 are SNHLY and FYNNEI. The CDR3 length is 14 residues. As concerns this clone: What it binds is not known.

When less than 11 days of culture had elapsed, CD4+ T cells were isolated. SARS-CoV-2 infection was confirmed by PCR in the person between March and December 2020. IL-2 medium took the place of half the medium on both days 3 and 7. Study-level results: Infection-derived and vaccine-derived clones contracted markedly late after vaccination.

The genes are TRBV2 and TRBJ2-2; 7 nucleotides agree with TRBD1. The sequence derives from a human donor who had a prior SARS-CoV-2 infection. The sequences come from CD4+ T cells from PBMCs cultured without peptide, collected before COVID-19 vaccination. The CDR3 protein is CASRDRANTGELFF. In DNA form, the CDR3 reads TGTGCCAGCAGAGACAGGGCGAACACCGGGGAGCTGTTTTTT.